This T cell receptor (beta chain) was captured in a study of human T cells and chemical hapten exposure. Across the study: From small differences in pooled library volume came most of the variation in per-sample TCR yields.

Sample time point: pre-sensitization, week 0. Treatment described: therapeutic diphenylcyclopropenone sensitization with weekly scalp DPC. Blood draws came first, before each patch test. The CDR3 is made up of 17 amino acids. Germline lookup yields CDR1 SGHVS and CDR2 FQNEAQ. Deletions cut 4 bases from V and 1 base from J, with 19 bases between. This clonotype has ten or more counts. Study processing details: From around 20,000 to 690,000 TCRs were found per sample, with a median of 95,638. TCRdb fed the RACE reads into MiXCR, producing one record per CDR3 protein. TCRdb assigned the V and J calls; the authors' analysis was not used. This repertoire shows more than 300,000 distinct CDR3 sequences, 5.1% found once; its top ten account for just over 2.5%.

The gene calls are TRBV7-8 and TRBJ2-5; TRBD1 might be the D (5 bases). The receptor comes from a woman between 45 and 60 years old with alopecia areata. Some clones in this sample may be carry-over from other donors' samples. This specimen consisted of whole blood, obtained in connection with sensitization to the hapten diphenylcyclopropenone (DPC). The CDR3 DNA follows: TGTGCCAGCAGCTGGCCTAAGGGGCCTTTCTCCCAAGAGACCCAGTACTTC. Translation gives CASSWPKGPFSQETQYF.